The 30 T cell receptor beta chains reported below all come from one sample, sequenced in a study of blood T cells in healthy people across ages. For the second PCR, which ran for about 7 to 12 cycles, a sample-barcoded 5' primer and a J-beta primer mix were used. TCRdb ran MiXCR on the 5' RACE reads and lists one entry per CDR3 protein. The sample carries about 1.4 million distinct CDR3 sequences, roughly 59% recorded once. Sequenced: blood. These receptors were taken from a man between 18 and 29 years old in good health.

The CDR3 loop is CASSSRQGRTVSVGDTF. The CDR3 nucleotides read TGTGCCAGCAGTTCCAGACAGGGCCGAACCGTATCTGTCGGGGACACCTTC. V and J are TRBV6-5 and TRBJ1-2; 7 bases are shared with TRBD1. CDR3 length: 17 residues. V trimming: 4 bases; J trimming: 12 bases; junction bases outside the gene matches: 23. From germline, CDR1 is MNHEY and CDR2 SVGAGI.

The V call is TRBV5-1, the J call TRBJ2-5; D call uncertain. V lost 0 bases, J lost 11 bases, and 14 bases lay in between. CDR1 and CDR2 from the germline V gene are SGHRS and YFSETQ. The CDR3 is made up of 13 amino acids. This chain's CDR3 is CASSLAISDEQYF. The CDR3 bases are TGCGCCAGCAGCTTGGCCATTAGTGATGAGCAGTACTTC.

This clonotype was detected a few times. V is TRBV7-2 and J is TRBJ2-4, with 8 positions matching TRBD1. The J call may be in error: the DNA end matches TRBJ2-7 better. Germline V gene lookup returns CDR1 SGHTA and CDR2 FQGNSA. The CDR3 runs 15 residues. CDR3 sequence (DNA): TGTGCCAGCAGCCTCAGGGGGCCTGACGGCTACGAGCAGTACTTC. This gives the protein CASSLRGPDGYEQYF.

This CDR3 reads CSARAAELNTGELFF. CDR3 nucleotides: TGCAGTGCTAGAGCGGCGGAGTTGAACACCGGGGAGCTGTTTTTT. The rearrangement uses TRBV20-1 and TRBJ2-2; no clear D gene. The CDR3 sequence is 15 residues long. The V gene lost 1 base and the J gene lost 1 base, with 10 bases spanning the gap. In germline, CDR1 is DFQATT, CDR2 SNEGSKA (reference sequence).

The chain couples TRBV18 to TRBJ1-1; D unclear. The CDR3 has 14 residues. The V gene's germline CDR1 is KGHSH and CDR2 LQKENI. Deletions cut 1 base from V and 4 bases from J, with 10 bases between. CDR3: CASSPHWEVTEAFF. CDR3 coding DNA: TGTGCCAGCTCACCACATTGGGAAGTCACTGAAGCTTTCTTT. The whole variable domain, filled in from reference TRBV18 and TRBJ1-1, reads NAGVMQNPRHLVRRRGQEARLRCSPMKGHSHVYWYRQLPEEGLKFMVYLQKENIIDESGMPKERFSAEFPKEGPSILRIQQVVRGDSAAYFCASSPHWEVTEAFFGQGTRLTVV.

This chain links TRBV4-1 with TRBJ1-4; no firm D call. CDR3 length: 18 amino acids. CDR1 and CDR2 from the germline V gene are MGHRA and YSYEKL. V was pared by 0 bases and J by 0 bases, with 14 bases between. The CDR3 protein is CASSQDLVRRTTNEKLFF. The CDR3 region has the DNA TGCGCCAGCAGCCAAGATCTGGTCCGACGTACAACTAATGAAAAACTGTTTTTT.

The V call is TRBV4-1, the J call TRBJ2-7; the match to TRBD1 covers 9 bases. V was pared by 3 bases and J by 9 bases, with 18 bases of the junction left unmatched. The CDR3 length is 17 residues. CDR1 is MGHRA and CDR2 is YSYEKL in the germline V gene. As DNA, the CDR3 is TGCGCCAGCAGCCAGTCCACCGGGACAGGGATTTTCGCTAGGCAGTACTTC. It yields the protein CASSQSTGTGIFARQYF.

The rearrangement links TRBV7-9 to TRBJ2-7; D not resolved. Germline-derived CDR1 and CDR2 are SEHNR and FQNEAQ (reference sequence). V gave up 5 bases and J gave up 5 bases, with 13 bases separating them. This CDR3 comprises 13 residues. CDR3 amino acids: CASSAQLRHEQYF. The CDR3 bases are TGTGCCAGCAGCGCCCAGCTCCGTCACGAGCAGTACTTC.

The V call is TRBV24-1, the J call TRBJ2-3, with 10 bases lining up with TRBD1. Germline assignment: CDR1 KGHDR and CDR2 SFDVKD. V shed 5 bases, J shed 4 bases, and the junction held 5 bases outside the gene matches. CDR3 length equals 15 residues. The chain's CDR3 is CATSGGQGVADTQYF. In nucleotides, the CDR3 is TGTGCCACCAGTGGCGGACAGGGGGTTGCAGATACGCAGTATTTT.

This clonotype has more than one count but fewer than ten. The J gene is TRBJ2-1, the V gene TRBV4-2, with TRBD2 matching 11 bases. This CDR3 is 14 amino acids long. Germline V CDR1 and CDR2: LGHNA, YNFKEQ. The V gene end was trimmed by 3 bases and the J gene end by 10 bases; junction bases not matched to a gene: 5. The CDR3 loop reads CASSQMTSGEEQFF. The CDR3 DNA is TGTGCCAGCAGCCAGATGACTAGCGGGGAAGAGCAGTTCTTC.

The rearrangement uses TRBV7-2 and TRBJ2-1; TRBD2 aligns across 10 bases. CDR1 SGHTA and CDR2 FQGNSA come from the germline V gene. CDR3 size: 16 residues. J lost 4 bases, V lost 5 bases, and 8 bases had no gene match. The CDR3 loop reads CASSLLSSGGYNEQFF. CDR3 nucleotide sequence: TGTGCCAGCAGCCTGCTGTCTAGCGGGGGTTACAATGAGCAGTTCTTC.

The chain joins TRBV29-1 to TRBJ2-7; a weak D match, TRBD2 (6 bases). V lost 4 bases and J lost 0, with 13 bases in between. Per the germline V gene, CDR1 is SQVTM and CDR2 is ANQGSEA. CDR3 length: 14 residues. CDR3 nucleotide sequence: TGCAGCGTTGGGGGACTCGGGAGCTCCTACGAGCAGTACTTC. The encoded protein is CSVGGLGSSYEQYF.

This sequence joins TRBV15 and TRBJ2-2, with no clear D. Germline values: CDR1 LNHNV, CDR2 YYDKDF (reference sequence). This CDR3 spans 13 amino acids. V lost 1 base and J lost 7, with 7 bases in between. The CDR3 spells CATSRVVFGELFF. In nucleotides, the CDR3 is TGTGCCACCAGCAGAGTTGTGTTCGGGGAGCTGTTTTTT.

This clonotype came up a few times. The V gene is TRBV11-2, the J gene TRBJ2-4, with D perhaps TRBD2 (6 bases). Per the germline V gene, CDR1 is SGHAT and CDR2 is FQNNGV. This CDR3 contains 17 residues. Trimming removed 3 bases at V and 1 base at J, with 16 bases between. The CDR3 here is CASSLGRSGWAKNIQYF. The CDR3 DNA reads as TGTGCCAGCAGCTTGGGGCGTAGCGGCTGGGCCAAAAACATTCAGTACTTC.

This clonotype came up once. This chain links TRBV6-1 with TRBJ2-1; the match to TRBD1 covers 7 bases. With 6 bases clipped from V and 7 bases from J, the junction kept 18 bases outside the gene matches. There are 17 residues in the CDR3. Germline V gene lookup returns CDR1 MNHNS and CDR2 SASEGT. The CDR3 DNA reads as TGTGCCAGCAGCCCACTTTTAGGGGACAGTCCCTTTAATGAGCAGTTCTTC. This gives the protein CASSPLLGDSPFNEQFF.

This chain links TRBV15 with TRBJ2-3, with TRBD2 matching over 7 bases. With V trimmed by 1 base and J by 2 bases, 3 bases remained unmatched. The CDR3 loop spans 15 amino acids. The germline CDR1 and CDR2 sequences are LNHNV and YYDKDF (reference sequence). The CDR3 nucleotides are TGTGCCACCAGCAGAGGGACTAGAGACACAGATACGCAGTATTTT. The encoded protein is CATSRGTRDTDTQYF.

The chain recombines TRBV20-1 with TRBJ1-4, with TRBD1 identical over 9 bases. V gave up 4 bases and J gave up 0 bases; unmatched junction bases: 6. The CDR3 spans 16 residues. Germline V gene data show CDR1 as DFQATT and CDR2 as SNEGSKA (reference sequence). The CDR3: CSAKTGGSATNEKLFF. The CDR3 DNA is TGCAGTGCTAAGACAGGGGGAAGCGCAACTAATGAAAAACTGTTTTTT.

V and J are TRBV2 and TRBJ2-1; maybe TRBD2 (6 bases). The V and J ends lost 8 bases and 8 bases respectively, with 19 bases between them. CDR1 is SNHLY, CDR2 FYNNEI, per germline. There are 14 residues in the CDR3. The chain's CDR3 is CASQLGGSDHEQFF. CDR3 in DNA: TGTGCCAGCCAGTTGGGGGGATCGGACCATGAGCAGTTCTTC.

This chain links TRBV28 with TRBJ1-5, with D tentatively TRBD1 (5 bases). Germline V CDR1 and CDR2: MDHEN, SYDVKM. The CDR3 has 14 residues. The germline V and J ends were trimmed by 8 bases and 4 bases, with 15 bases remaining between them. The CDR3 DNA reads TGTGCCAGCGGATCCGGGACTGCGAATCAGCCCCAGCATTTT. Its protein product is CASGSGTANQPQHF.

The rearrangement links TRBV20-1 to TRBJ1-1, with D unresolved. Germline CDR1 DFQATT, CDR2 SNEGSKA (reference sequence). V lost 5 bases, J lost 1 base, and 17 bases lay in between. The CDR3 spans 15 residues. The CDR3 reads CSAPGLPLKNTEAFF. The CDR3 region has the DNA TGCAGTGCTCCAGGACTACCTCTTAAGAACACTGAAGCTTTCTTT.

The V call is TRBV7-9, the J call TRBJ1-1, with D perhaps TRBD1 (5 bases). Germline CDR1 is SEHNR and CDR2 is FQNEAQ (reference sequence). The CDR3 extends over 15 amino acids. The V end lost 5 bases, the J end lost 4 bases, and 17 bases lay between the germline ends. This CDR3 is CASSGLGEPGTEAFF. The CDR3 nucleotides read TGTGCCAGCAGCGGATTAGGGGAGCCGGGCACTGAAGCTTTCTTT.

The chain recombines TRBV4-3 with TRBJ2-1; D gene unclear. This CDR3 spans 14 amino acids. Trimming shortened V by 1 base and J by 10 bases, and 14 bases separated the two germline ends. In germline, CDR1 is LGHNA, CDR2 YSLEER. The CDR3 DNA follows: TGCGCCAGCAGCCAAGGGGCCAGACGATACGAGCAGTTCTTC. This gives the protein CASSQGARRYEQFF.

The rearrangement uses TRBV29-1 and TRBJ2-3; TRBD2 matches 10 bases. This CDR3 has 13 amino acids. The germline V gene encodes CDR1 SQVTM and CDR2 ANQGSEA. With 6 bases clipped from V and 6 bases from J, the junction kept 6 bases outside the gene matches. The CDR3 sequence: CSVQAGGRDTQYF. CDR3 bases: TGCAGCGTACAAGCGGGGGGGAGGGATACGCAGTATTTT.

This clonotype was picked up a small number of times. J is TRBJ1-5 and V is TRBV24-1; the D is unclear. The germline V gene encodes CDR1 KGHDR and CDR2 SFDVKD. CDR3 length equals 15 residues. Trimming pared 1 base from V and 7 bases from J, leaving 13 bases between. The CDR3 loop reads CATSDFKAYSQPQHF. CDR3 DNA sequence: TGTGCCACCAGTGATTTCAAGGCGTATAGCCAGCCCCAGCATTTT.

The V and J genes are TRBV7-9 and TRBJ2-4; 14 bases align to TRBD2. The DNA end is a closer match to TRBJ2-7, so the J assignment may be wrong. Germline CDR1 reads SEHNR; CDR2 reads FQNEAQ (reference sequence). The CDR3 totals 14 residues. The chain's CDR3 is CATGTSGSPYEQYF. The CDR3 DNA reads TGTGCCACCGGGACTAGCGGGAGTCCCTACGAGCAGTACTTC.

The chain is built from TRBV20-1 and TRBJ1-4, with D maybe TRBD1 (6 bases). Germline-derived CDR1 and CDR2 are DFQATT and SNEGSKA (reference sequence). With 5 bases removed from V and 0 bases from J, the gap between germline ends came to 13 bases. The CDR3 extends over 15 amino acids. The CDR3 loop is CSAYGQPATNEKLFF. CDR3 sequence (DNA): TGCAGTGCTTACGGACAGCCTGCAACTAATGAAAAACTGTTTTTT.

The chain combines TRBV12-3 or TRBV12-4 with TRBJ2-5, with TRBD2 matching 8 bases. This CDR3 has 16 amino acids. V lost 3 bases to trimming and J lost 1 base; unmatched junction nucleotides: 7. The CDR3 loop reads CASSFRAGVLQETQYF. The DNA for the CDR3 is TGTGCCAGCAGTTTCAGAGCGGGGGTCCTCCAAGAGACCCAGTACTTC.

This clonotype has just a few counts. The rearrangement links TRBV27 to TRBJ1-1; no firm D call. Germline CDR1 is MNHEY and CDR2 is SMNVEV (reference sequence). CDR3 size: 14 residues. Trimming pared 2 bases from V and 1 base from J, leaving 8 bases between. The CDR3 reads CASSLVGPNTEAFF. DNA for the CDR3: TGTGCCAGCAGTTTAGTAGGTCCGAACACTGAAGCTTTCTTT.

V and J are TRBV10-3 and TRBJ2-7; 7 positions agree with TRBD1. From germline, CDR1 is ENHRY and CDR2 SYGVKD. The CDR3 spans 14 residues. V lost 5 bases and J lost 1; bases outside the gene matches: 5. CDR3 region: CAISLQGQSYEQYF. The CDR3 bases are TGTGCCATCAGTTTGCAGGGACAGTCCTACGAGCAGTACTTC.

The chain couples TRBV7-2 to TRBJ2-3, with a possible D match to TRBD2 (7 bases). The CDR3 runs to 13 residues. Germline CDR1 is SGHTA and CDR2 is FQGNSA. Trimming shortened V by 6 bases and J by 4 bases, and 11 bases separated the two germline ends. Here the CDR3 DNA reads TGTGCCAGCAGGTGGGGGGGCCCAGATACGCAGTATTTT. This translates into CASRWGGPDTQYF.